This TCR beta chain stems from a study of graft-versus-host responses after intestinal transplantation. General study points: Allografts of patients with graft-donor T cell macrochimerism showed high graft-versus-host to host-versus-graft clone ratios. Peak circulating GvH clone levels tracked with early post-transplant HvG declines. GvH clones detected in recipient marrow included some appearing first in ileum or blood.

Germline CDR1 MNHEY, CDR2 SMNVEV (reference sequence). V was clipped by 6 bases and J by 2 bases, with 17 bases between them. The CDR3 loop spans 16 amino acids. As concerns this clone: Its matching antigen is unknown.

Sequencing was performed with immunoSEQ multiplex PCR; in TCRdb, only in-frame clones are kept and a portion is missing. The sample holds over 85,000 clones; around 92% are singletons and the top ten take roughly 0.17%. The chain carries TRBV27 and TRBJ1-5, with a tentative D call TRBD1 (5 bases). The TCR comes from a human donor who was the organ donor for an intestinal transplant. This specimen was unstimulated CD4+ T cells sorted from spleen or lymph node cells, taken before transplant. CDR3: CASSLLRGSGNQPQHF. The CDR3 DNA reads as TGTGCCAGCAGCCTACTAAGGGGATCGGGCAATCAGCCCCAGCATTTT.